This TCR beta chain stems from a study of blood T cell repertoires in COVID-19. Sequencing was performed with immunoSEQ multiplex PCR; in TCRdb, only in-frame clones are kept and a portion is missing. The sample holds about 76,000 clones, 75% to 90% seen once. Germline assignment: CDR1 ENHRY and CDR2 SYGVKD. V trimming: 6 bases; J trimming: 2 bases; junction bases outside the gene matches: 1. The CDR3 sequence is 14 residues long. Sequencing used peripheral blood. The chain has TRBV10-3 and TRBJ2-6; 7 nucleotides line up with TRBD2. This receptor was taken from a human donor in a cohort sampled during active COVID-19. CDR3: CAIRAGAGANVLTF. For the CDR3, the DNA is TGTGCCATCAGGGCGGGGGCTGGGGCCAACGTCCTGACTTTC.